One T cell receptor beta chain is described in this entry. Antigen specificity is unknown. This sample was taken from a study of CD8+ T cells in alopecia areata. General study points: Greater clonality was observed in lesional scalp samples, especially alopecia totalis/universalis, versus normal scalp. Whereas mice showed it more clearly, TCR sharing across patients was murkier, possibly because of HLA. Sequence data from scalp samples additionally include resident alphabeta T cells of normal skin.

The germline V gene has CDR1 SGHVS and CDR2 FQNEAQ. Trimming cost V 1 base and J 4 bases, with 5 bases left between them. The CDR3 extends over 12 amino acids. RNA extraction was followed by reverse transcription into cDNA, which acted as the sequencing template. The repertoire was sequenced with immunoSEQ multiplex PCR; TCRdb's copy has only in-frame clones and lacks some. The sample carries some 160,000 clones, approximately 60% recorded once. Cell sorting was applied to PBMCs, and CD4+ and CD8+ T cells were collected. The sequence was collected from a human donor in good health. The chain uses TRBV7-8 and TRBJ2-7; D uncertain. The specimen was CD8+ T cells sorted from blood. In nucleotides, the CDR3 is TGTGCCAGCAGCTTAGTAGGGTACGAGCAGTACTTC. It is translated as CASSLVGYEQYF.